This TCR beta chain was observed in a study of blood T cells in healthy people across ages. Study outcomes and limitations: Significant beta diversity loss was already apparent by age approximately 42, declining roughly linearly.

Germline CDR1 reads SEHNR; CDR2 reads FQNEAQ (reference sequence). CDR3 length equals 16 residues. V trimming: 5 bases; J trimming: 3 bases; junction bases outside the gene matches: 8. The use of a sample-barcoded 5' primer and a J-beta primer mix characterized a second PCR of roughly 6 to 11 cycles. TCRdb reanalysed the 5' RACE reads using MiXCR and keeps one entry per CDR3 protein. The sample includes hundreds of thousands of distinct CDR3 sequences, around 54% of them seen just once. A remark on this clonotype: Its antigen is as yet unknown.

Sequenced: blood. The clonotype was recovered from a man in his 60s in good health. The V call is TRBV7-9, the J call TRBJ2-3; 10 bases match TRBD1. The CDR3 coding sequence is TGTGCCAGCAGCCGTACGACAGGGGGCTGGACAGATACGCAGTATTTT. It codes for CASSRTTGGWTDTQYF.